These 9 T cell receptor beta chains originate from one sample sequenced in a study of blood T cells in healthy people across ages. The authors ran a second PCR of 7 to 11 cycles using a sample-barcoded 5' primer and a J-beta primer mix. TCRdb processed the 5' RACE reads anew with MiXCR; each CDR3 protein has one entry. The sample lists 790,000 or so distinct CDR3 sequences, 46% seen once, with around 18% in the top ten. Sequencing was carried out using blood. The receptors stem from an elderly man in good health.

This chain links TRBV5-1 with TRBJ2-2; TRBD2 agrees at 7 bases. V trimming: 6 bases; J trimming: 2 bases; junction bases outside the gene matches: 7. CDR1 SGHRS and CDR2 YFSETQ come from the germline V gene. The CDR3 is 15 residues long. CDR3 region: CASTPTSPNTGELFF. In nucleotides, the CDR3 is TGCGCCAGCACACCGACTAGCCCTAACACCGGGGAGCTGTTTTTT.

This clonotype has a count of ten or more. V gene TRBV7-2 combines with J gene TRBJ2-7; weak D call: TRBD2 (5 bases). Per the germline V gene, CDR1 is SGHTA and CDR2 is FQGNSA. The CDR3 has 17 amino acids. The V gene lost 5 bases and the J gene lost 2 bases, with 22 bases spanning the gap. The CDR3 region is CASSPRGAQLLTYEQYF. DNA of the CDR3: TGTGCCAGCAGCCCACGGGGAGCCCAACTATTAACCTACGAGCAGTACTTC.

This clonotype appeared many times. The gene calls are TRBV7-2 and TRBJ2-6; D is unresolved. The V gene's germline CDR1 is SGHTA and CDR2 FQGNSA. The length of the CDR3 is 16 residues. Deletions cut 5 bases from V and 0 bases from J, with 11 bases between. CDR3 residues: CASSLQPYSGANVLTF. In DNA form, the CDR3 reads TGTGCCAGCAGCCTGCAACCCTACTCTGGGGCCAACGTCCTGACTTTC.

The chain joins TRBV9 to TRBJ2-3, with D hard to call. The germline V and J ends were trimmed by 4 bases and 2 bases, with 14 bases remaining between them. The CDR3 is 15 amino acids. CDR1 and CDR2 (germline): SGDLS, YYNGEE. CDR3 loop: CASSSRAEITDTQYF. The CDR3 region has the DNA TGTGCCAGCAGCAGCCGGGCCGAGATCACAGATACGCAGTATTTT.

This clonotype was seen many times. This chain uses TRBV12-3 or TRBV12-4 with TRBJ2-7; the D gene could be TRBD1 or TRBD2 (5 bases each). The CDR3 is 14 amino acids. Trimming removed 3 bases at V and 2 bases at J, with 11 bases between. CDR3 in DNA: TGTGCCAGCAGTTTCCGGGACCCCACCTACGAGCAGTACTTC. Translated, it gives CASSFRDPTYEQYF.

This chain joins TRBV5-5 and TRBJ2-5; D may be TRBD2 (5 bases). The CDR3 extends over 15 amino acids. CDR1 and CDR2 from the germline V gene are SGHKS and YYEKEE (reference sequence). The V end lost 7 bases, the J end lost 2 bases, and 18 bases lay between the germline ends. In DNA, the CDR3 is TGTGCCAGCGGCCCCGGAGGAGTACATCAAGAGACCCAGTACTTC. Its protein is CASGPGGVHQETQYF.

The rearrangement uses TRBV20-1 and TRBJ2-4; D tentatively reads TRBD1 or TRBD2 (6 bases each). The J call may be mistaken, given a closer DNA end match to TRBJ2-5. The CDR3 is 11 residues long. Per germline, CDR1 DFQATT and CDR2 SNEGSKA (reference sequence). The CDR3, as DNA: TGCAGTGCTCCGGGGGCGGAGACCCAGTACTTC. Translation gives CSAPGAETQYF.

A remark on this clonotype: The junction shows a germline mismatch at one end, possibly a read error. The chain employs TRBV7-2 and TRBJ2-5; possible D gene TRBD2, 5 bases. Per germline, CDR1 SGHTA and CDR2 FQGNSA. This CDR3 comprises 18 residues. The CDR3: CASGLSVPRGSYQETQYF. The CDR3 DNA reads TGTGCCAGCGGCTTATCTGTTCCGCGAGGGAGTTACCAAGAGACCCAGTACTTC.

Many counts were recorded for this clonotype. This chain uses TRBV12-3 or TRBV12-4 with TRBJ2-7, with 8 bases fitting TRBD2. Trimming cost V 6 bases and J 4 bases; bases outside gene matches: 5. CDR3 size: 13 residues. CDR3: CASSRGGPYEQYF. In DNA form, the CDR3 reads TGTGCCAGCAGCCGGGGGGGTCCTTACGAGCAGTACTTC.